This TCR beta chain derives from a study of cytomegalovirus exposure and HLA in healthy donors. Study-level points and caveats: Most TCR sequences were uncommon, yet certain public TCRs appeared in many donors.

The table lists this clone with a count of one. The antigen remains undetermined. In the PCR, 60 Vbeta and 13 Jbeta primers were used. Assay: immunoSEQ multiplex PCR; the TCRdb copy retains only in-frame clones and omits some. The repertoire includes some 180,000 clones, approximately 9.5% of them detected once, and approximately 1.3% sits in the top ten. This TCR was recovered from a woman aged 25 to 39 in good health and CMV-seropositive. The sample taken for sequencing was PBMCs.

The CDR3 here is CASSLVRLAGGPTSTDTQYF. The CDR3 DNA reads as TGCGCCAGCAGCTTGGTCCGCCTAGCGGGAGGGCCGACGAGCACAGATACGCAGTATTTT. V gene TRBV5-1 combines with J gene TRBJ2-3; 12 positions agree with TRBD2. Germline loops: CDR1 SGHRS, CDR2 YFSETQ. The V gene end was trimmed by 0 bases and the J gene end by 0 bases; junction bases not matched to a gene: 11. This CDR3 comprises 20 residues.